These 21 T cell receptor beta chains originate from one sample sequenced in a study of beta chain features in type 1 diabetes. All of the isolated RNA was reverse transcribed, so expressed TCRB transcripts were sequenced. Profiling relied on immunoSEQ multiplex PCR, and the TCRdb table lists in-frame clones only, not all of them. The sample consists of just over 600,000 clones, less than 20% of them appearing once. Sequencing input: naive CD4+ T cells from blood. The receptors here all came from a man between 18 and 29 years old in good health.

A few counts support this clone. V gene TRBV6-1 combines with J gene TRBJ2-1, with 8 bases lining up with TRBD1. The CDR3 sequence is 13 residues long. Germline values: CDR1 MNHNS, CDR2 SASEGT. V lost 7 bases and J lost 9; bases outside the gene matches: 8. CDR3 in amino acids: CASNLDRESEQFF. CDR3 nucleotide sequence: TGTGCCAGCAATCTGGACAGGGAGAGTGAGCAGTTCTTC.

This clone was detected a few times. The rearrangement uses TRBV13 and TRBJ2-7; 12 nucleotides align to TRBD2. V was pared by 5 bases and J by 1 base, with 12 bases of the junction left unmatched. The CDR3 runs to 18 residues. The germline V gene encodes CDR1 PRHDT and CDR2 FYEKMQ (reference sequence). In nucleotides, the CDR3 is TGTGCCAGCAGCCTTCTTCTAGCGGGAGGGCTCCGGTCCTACGAGCAGTACTTC. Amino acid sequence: CASSLLLAGGLRSYEQYF.

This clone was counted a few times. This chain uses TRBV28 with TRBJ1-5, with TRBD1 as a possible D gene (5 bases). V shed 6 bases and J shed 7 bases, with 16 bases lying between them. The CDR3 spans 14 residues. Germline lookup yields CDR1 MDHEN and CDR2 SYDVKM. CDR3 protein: CASSSPGLGQPQHF. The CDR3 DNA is TGTGCCAGCAGCTCCCCAGGGTTGGGGCAGCCCCAGCATTTT.

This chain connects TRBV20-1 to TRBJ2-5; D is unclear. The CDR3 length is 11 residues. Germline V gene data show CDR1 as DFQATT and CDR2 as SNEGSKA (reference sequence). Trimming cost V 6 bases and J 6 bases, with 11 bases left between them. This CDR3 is CSALSQKTQYF. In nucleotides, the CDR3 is TGCAGTGCCTTGAGCCAGAAGACCCAGTACTTC.

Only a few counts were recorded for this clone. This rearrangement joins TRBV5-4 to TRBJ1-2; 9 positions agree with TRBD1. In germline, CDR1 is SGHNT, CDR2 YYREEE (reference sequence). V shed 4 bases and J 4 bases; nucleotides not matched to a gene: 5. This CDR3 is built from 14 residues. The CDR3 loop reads CASSTGQGPYGYTF. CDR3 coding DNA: TGTGCCAGCAGCACGGGACAGGGCCCCTATGGCTACACCTTC.

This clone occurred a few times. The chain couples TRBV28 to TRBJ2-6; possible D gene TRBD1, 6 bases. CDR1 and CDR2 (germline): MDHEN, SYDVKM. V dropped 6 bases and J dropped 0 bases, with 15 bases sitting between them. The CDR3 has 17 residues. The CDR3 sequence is CASRLSDRLSGANVLTF. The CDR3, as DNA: TGTGCCAGCAGGCTGTCAGACAGGCTCTCTGGGGCCAACGTCCTGACTTTC.

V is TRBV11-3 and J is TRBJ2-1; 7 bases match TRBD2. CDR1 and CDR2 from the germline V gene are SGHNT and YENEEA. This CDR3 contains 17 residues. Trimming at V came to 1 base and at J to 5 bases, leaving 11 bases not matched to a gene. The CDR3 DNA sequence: TGTGCCAGCAGCTTAGGCCCAAGCGGGGAGGTCCACAATGAGCAGTTCTTC. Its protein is CASSLGPSGEVHNEQFF.

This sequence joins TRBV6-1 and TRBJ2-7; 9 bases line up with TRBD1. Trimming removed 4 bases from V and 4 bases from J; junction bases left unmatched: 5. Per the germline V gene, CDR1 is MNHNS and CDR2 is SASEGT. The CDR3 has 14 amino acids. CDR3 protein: CASSVWDRDYEQYF. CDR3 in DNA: TGTGCCAGCAGTGTATGGGACAGGGATTACGAGCAGTACTTC.

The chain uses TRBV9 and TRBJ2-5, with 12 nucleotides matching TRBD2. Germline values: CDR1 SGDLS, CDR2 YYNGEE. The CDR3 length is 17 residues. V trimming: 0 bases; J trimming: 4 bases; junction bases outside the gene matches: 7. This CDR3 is CASSVGASGRALETQYF. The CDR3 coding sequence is TGTGCCAGCAGCGTAGGGGCTAGCGGGAGGGCCTTAGAGACCCAGTACTTC.

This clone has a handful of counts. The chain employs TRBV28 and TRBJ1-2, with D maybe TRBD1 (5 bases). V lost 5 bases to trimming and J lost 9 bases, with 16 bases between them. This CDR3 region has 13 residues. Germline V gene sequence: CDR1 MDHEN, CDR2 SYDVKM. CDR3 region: CASSTTQVLRYTF. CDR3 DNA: TGTGCCAGCAGTACCACACAGGTCCTGCGCTACACCTTC.

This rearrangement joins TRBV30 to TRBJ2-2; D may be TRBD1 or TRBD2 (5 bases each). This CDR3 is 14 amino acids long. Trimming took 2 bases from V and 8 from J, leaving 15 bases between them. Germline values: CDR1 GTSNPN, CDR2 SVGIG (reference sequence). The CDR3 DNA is TGTGCCTGGAGTCCCCTTTGGGGGAGAGGGGAGCTGTTTTTT. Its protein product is CAWSPLWGRGELFF.

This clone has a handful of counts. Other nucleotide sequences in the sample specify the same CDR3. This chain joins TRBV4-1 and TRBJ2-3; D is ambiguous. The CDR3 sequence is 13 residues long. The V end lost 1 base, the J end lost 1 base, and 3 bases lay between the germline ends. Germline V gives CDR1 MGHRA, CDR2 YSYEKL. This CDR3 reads CASSQAGTDTQYF. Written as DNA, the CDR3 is TGCGCCAGCAGCCAAGCGGGCACAGATACGCAGTATTTT.

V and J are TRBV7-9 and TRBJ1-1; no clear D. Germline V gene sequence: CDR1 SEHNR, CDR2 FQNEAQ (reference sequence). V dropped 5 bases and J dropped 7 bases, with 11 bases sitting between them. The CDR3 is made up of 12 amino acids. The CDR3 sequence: CASSQEVGEAFF. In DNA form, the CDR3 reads TGTGCCAGCAGCCAAGAGGTGGGTGAAGCTTTCTTT.

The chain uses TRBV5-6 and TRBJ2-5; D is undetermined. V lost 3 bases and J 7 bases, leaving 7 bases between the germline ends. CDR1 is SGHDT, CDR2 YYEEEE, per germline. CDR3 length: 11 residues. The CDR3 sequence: CASSYTSTQYF. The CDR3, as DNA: TGTGCCAGCAGCTACACGTCGACCCAGTACTTC.

The CDR3 here is CASSPSGRLGETQYF. For the CDR3, the DNA is TGTGCCAGCAGCCCATCGGGAAGGCTGGGAGAGACCCAGTACTTC. The chain is built from TRBV5-4 and TRBJ2-5; possibly TRBD2 for D (5 bases). Germline lookup yields CDR1 SGHNT and CDR2 YYREEE (reference sequence). This CDR3 contains 15 residues. The V gene lost 4 bases and the J gene lost 4 bases, with 17 bases spanning the gap.

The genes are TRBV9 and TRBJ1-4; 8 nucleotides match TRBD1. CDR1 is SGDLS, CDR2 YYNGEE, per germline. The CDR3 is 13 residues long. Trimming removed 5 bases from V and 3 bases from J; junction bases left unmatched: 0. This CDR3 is CASRTGANEKLFF. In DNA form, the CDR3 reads TGTGCCAGCAGGACAGGGGCTAATGAAAAACTGTTTTTT. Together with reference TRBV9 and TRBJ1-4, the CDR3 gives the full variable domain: DSGVTQTPKHLITATGQRVTLRCSPRSGDLSVYWYQQSLDQGLQFLIQYYNGEERAKGNILERFSAQQFPDLHSELNLSSLELGDSALYFCASRTGANEKLFFGSGTQLSVL.

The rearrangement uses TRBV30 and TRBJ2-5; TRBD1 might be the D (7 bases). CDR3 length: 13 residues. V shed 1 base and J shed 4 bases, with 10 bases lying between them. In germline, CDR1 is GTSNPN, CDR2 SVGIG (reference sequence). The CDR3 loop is CAWSGQGGETQYF. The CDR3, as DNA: TGTGCCTGGAGTGGACAGGGAGGAGAGACCCAGTACTTC.

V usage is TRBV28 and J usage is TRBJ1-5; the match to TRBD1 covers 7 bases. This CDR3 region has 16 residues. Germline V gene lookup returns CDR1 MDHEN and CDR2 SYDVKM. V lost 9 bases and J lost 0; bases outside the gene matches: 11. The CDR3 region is CARTYGTVFSNQPQHF. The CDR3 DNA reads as TGTGCCAGAACTTACGGGACAGTATTTAGCAATCAGCCCCAGCATTTT.

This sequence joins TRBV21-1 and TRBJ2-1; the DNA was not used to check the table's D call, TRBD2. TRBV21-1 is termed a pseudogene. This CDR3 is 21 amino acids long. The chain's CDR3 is CASRGPQRELLGGPTYNEQFF. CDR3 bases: TGTGCCAGCAGGGGGCCCCAGCGGGAACTCCTGGGGGGGCCCACCTACAATGAGCAGTTCTTC.

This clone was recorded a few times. CDR3 region: CASSEKGVGPRSSYNEQFF. DNA for the CDR3: TGTGCCAGCAGTGAAAAGGGGGTGGGCCCGCGGAGCTCCTACAATGAGCAGTTCTTC. The chain uses TRBV2 and TRBJ2-1; maybe TRBD1 (6 bases). V lost 2 bases and J 0 bases, leaving 20 bases between the germline ends. This CDR3 has 19 residues. The germline gives CDR1 SNHLY, CDR2 FYNNEI.

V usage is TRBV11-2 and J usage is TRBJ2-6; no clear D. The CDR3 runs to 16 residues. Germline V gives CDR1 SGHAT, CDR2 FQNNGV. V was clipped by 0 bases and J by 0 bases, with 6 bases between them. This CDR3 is CASSLELNSGANVLTF. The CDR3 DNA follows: TGTGCCAGCAGCTTAGAGCTGAACTCTGGGGCCAACGTCCTGACTTTC.